This TCR beta chain was sequenced for a study of cytomegalovirus exposure and HLA in healthy donors. The PCR employed 60 Vbeta primers together with 13 Jbeta primers. Profiling relied on immunoSEQ multiplex PCR, and the TCRdb table lists in-frame clones only, not all of them. The sample records some 180,000 clones, about three quarters being singletons. Remarks on this clone: Antigen: not known.

Points from the study as a whole: Most of the TCR beta V segments (in an earlier analysis) were productive either about 87% or about 30% of the time. A later analysis by the authors found several of the most significant clusters apparently linked to common viral pathogens.

Specimen: PBMCs. The receptor was derived from a young man in good health and CMV-seronegative.

The CDR3 loop reads CASSLAGTGGQNEQFF. The CDR3 DNA reads TGCGCCAGCAGCTTGGCCGGAACGGGGGGGCAGAATGAGCAGTTCTTC. The chain combines TRBV5-1 with TRBJ2-1, with TRBD2 matching over 8 bases. CDR3 length: 16 residues. Germline V lookup: CDR1 SGHRS, CDR2 YFSETQ. The V gene end was trimmed by 0 bases and the J gene end by 7 bases; junction bases not matched to a gene: 9.